Listed below are T cell receptor beta chains from one sample, sequenced in a study of Graves' ophthalmopathy and Graves' hyperthyroidism. TCRdb reprocessed the multiplex PCR reads via MiXCR and lists one record per CDR3 protein. This table has just over 600,000 distinct CDR3 sequences, approximately 22% appearing once. The sequenced material came from peripheral blood. The source of these receptors is a woman aged 18-29 years with stable Graves' hyperthyroidism. Some clones in this sample may be carry-over from other donors' samples. Both conserved end residues are part of each CDR3. The order of the fields is D gene, J gene, clone size, V gene, CDR3 DNA, CDR3 protein. The D gene is left open where the match is weak. Expanded clones are given a class, and other clones once, few, many or no size at all.

d_call: .; j_call: TRBJ2-7; clone_size: many; v_call: TRBV7-3; cdr3_nt: TGTGCCAGCAGCTTAATGACAGGCCGCGAGCAGTACTTC; cdr3_aa: CASSLMTGREQYF
d_call: TRBD2; j_call: TRBJ2-5; clone_size: .; v_call: TRBV19; cdr3_nt: TGTGCCAGTAGTACGGCAGGGACTAGCGGATTTCAAGAGACCCAGTACTTC; cdr3_aa: CASSTAGTSGFQETQYF
d_call: TRBD1; j_call: TRBJ1-5; clone_size: many; v_call: TRBV5-1; cdr3_nt: TGCGCCAGCAGCTTGGTGGGACAGCCCAATCAGCCCCAGCATTTT; cdr3_aa: CASSLVGQPNQPQHF
d_call: .; j_call: TRBJ1-2; clone_size: .; v_call: TRBV7-2; cdr3_nt: TGTGCCAGCAGCCAATATACAACAGACTATGGCTACACCTTC; cdr3_aa: CASSQYTTDYGYTF
d_call: .; j_call: TRBJ2-6; clone_size: many; v_call: TRBV20-1; cdr3_nt: TGCAGTGCTAGGGCAGACGCAGGGTTCCCCGGGGCCAACGTCCTGACTTTC; cdr3_aa: CSARADAGFPGANVLTF
d_call: .; j_call: TRBJ1-1; clone_size: .; v_call: TRBV11-2; cdr3_nt: TGTGCCAGCAGCTCCCCGATGTCTAGGAGGGCTTTCTTT; cdr3_aa: CASSSPMSRRAFF
d_call: .; j_call: TRBJ2-5; clone_size: few; v_call: TRBV28; cdr3_nt: TGTGCCAGCAGCCGTAAGACCTGGTATCAAGGCGGGGAGAGCCAGTACTTC; cdr3_aa: CASSRKTWYQGGESQYF
d_call: .; j_call: TRBJ1-5; clone_size: .; v_call: TRBV28; cdr3_nt: TGTGCCAGCAGTCCTCCCGGGACATATCAGCCCCAGCATTTT; cdr3_aa: CASSPPGTYQPQHF
d_call: .; j_call: TRBJ1-5; clone_size: many; v_call: TRBV20-1; cdr3_nt: TGCAGTGCTAGTGCAGCTAGCAATCAGCCCCAGCATTTT; cdr3_aa: CSASAASNQPQHF
d_call: .; j_call: TRBJ2-7; clone_size: many; v_call: TRBV30; cdr3_nt: TGTGCCTGGCGTTCGATTTACGAGCAGTACTTC; cdr3_aa: CAWRSIYEQYF
d_call: .; j_call: TRBJ1-5; clone_size: many; v_call: TRBV19; cdr3_nt: TGTGCCAGCAGTACGGGGAATCAGCCCCAGCATTTT; cdr3_aa: CASSTGNQPQHF
d_call: TRBD1; j_call: TRBJ2-3; clone_size: many; v_call: TRBV6-5; cdr3_nt: TGTGCCAGCAGTTACTCGGACAGGGTCACAGATACGCAGTATTTT; cdr3_aa: CASSYSDRVTDTQYF
d_call: .; j_call: TRBJ1-5; clone_size: many; v_call: TRBV6-1; cdr3_nt: TGTGCCAGCAGTGAACCCAGCTTCAATCAGCCCCAGCATTTT; cdr3_aa: CASSEPSFNQPQHF
d_call: .; j_call: TRBJ2-7; clone_size: many; v_call: TRBV6-2/TRBV6-3; cdr3_nt: TGTGCCAGCAGATCGTTTTGGGGGCAGTCCTACGAGCAGTACTTC; cdr3_aa: CASRSFWGQSYEQYF
d_call: .; j_call: TRBJ2-2; clone_size: .; v_call: TRBV5-1; cdr3_nt: TGCGCCAGCAGGGGTTTATCAGGCACCGGGGAGCTGTTTTTT; cdr3_aa: CASRGLSGTGELFF
d_call: TRBD1; j_call: TRBJ1-1; clone_size: .; v_call: TRBV6-1; cdr3_nt: TGTGCCAGCAGGCCCCCAGGGGGATACTCTGAAGCTTTCTTT; cdr3_aa: CASRPPGGYSEAFF
d_call: .; j_call: TRBJ2-4; clone_size: .; v_call: TRBV12-3/TRBV12-4; cdr3_nt: TGTGCCAGCAGTTTAGGGTCGGCGGGGAGCGCCAAAAACATTCAGTACTTC; cdr3_aa: CASSLGSAGSAKNIQYF
d_call: TRBD1; j_call: TRBJ1-3; clone_size: many; v_call: TRBV6-2/TRBV6-3; cdr3_nt: TGTGCCAGCAGCTCGGACAGGGGTTCTTCTGGAAACACCATATATTTT; cdr3_aa: CASSSDRGSSGNTIYF
d_call: .; j_call: TRBJ1-1; clone_size: .; v_call: TRBV30; cdr3_nt: TGTGCCTGGAGGACGCCCCCAGGGGAAAGGGAGAACACTGAAGCTTTCTTT; cdr3_aa: CAWRTPPGERENTEAFF
d_call: .; j_call: TRBJ1-2; clone_size: few; v_call: TRBV6-5; cdr3_nt: TGTGCCAGCAGTTACGCCAGTAGTTATGGCTACACCTTC; cdr3_aa: CASSYASSYGYTF
d_call: .; j_call: TRBJ2-7; clone_size: many; v_call: TRBV2; cdr3_nt: TGTGCCAGCAGTTCTACAGTGAACTACGAGCAGTACTTC; cdr3_aa: CASSSTVNYEQYF
d_call: TRBD1; j_call: TRBJ1-2; clone_size: .; v_call: TRBV5-4; cdr3_nt: TGTGCCAGCACCCGGACAGGGGACTATGGCTACACCTTC; cdr3_aa: CASTRTGDYGYTF
d_call: .; j_call: TRBJ2-2; clone_size: .; v_call: TRBV6-1; cdr3_nt: TGTGCCAGCAGTCAAGATCCGAACACCGGGGAGCTGTTTTTT; cdr3_aa: CASSQDPNTGELFF
d_call: .; j_call: TRBJ2-7; clone_size: many; v_call: TRBV20-1; cdr3_nt: TGCAGTGCTAGAGATATTGCATATTTGGAGCAGTACTTC; cdr3_aa: CSARDIAYLEQYF
d_call: .; j_call: TRBJ2-5; clone_size: many; v_call: TRBV2; cdr3_nt: TGTGCCAGCACAACAGAGGAAGAGACCCAGTACTTC; cdr3_aa: CASTTEEETQYF
d_call: .; j_call: TRBJ1-6; clone_size: many; v_call: TRBV20-1; cdr3_nt: TGCAGTGCTAGGCCATGGACCGTCTCGGGTTCACCCCTCCACTTT; cdr3_aa: CSARPWTVSGSPLHF
d_call: .; j_call: TRBJ2-7; clone_size: many; v_call: TRBV11-3; cdr3_nt: TGTGCCAGCAGCTTAGAGACTAACTACGAGCAGTACTTC; cdr3_aa: CASSLETNYEQYF
d_call: TRBD1; j_call: TRBJ2-7; clone_size: few; v_call: TRBV15; cdr3_nt: TGTGCCACCAGCAGAGCAAGACAGGGTGGCGGCGAGCAGTACTTC; cdr3_aa: CATSRARQGGGEQYF
d_call: .; j_call: TRBJ2-6; clone_size: .; v_call: TRBV6-5; cdr3_nt: TGTGCCAGCAATTCAGGGGATGGGGCCAACGTCCTGACTTTC; cdr3_aa: CASNSGDGANVLTF
d_call: TRBD1; j_call: TRBJ2-7; clone_size: many; v_call: TRBV12-3/TRBV12-4; cdr3_nt: TGTGCCAGCACCTTGACAGGGGGCGAGCAGTACTTC; cdr3_aa: CASTLTGGEQYF
d_call: .; j_call: TRBJ1-1; clone_size: many; v_call: TRBV2; cdr3_nt: TGTGCCAGCAGTCAACCTGTTTGGGACGCTGGTTACACTGAAGCTTTCTTT; cdr3_aa: CASSQPVWDAGYTEAFF
d_call: .; j_call: TRBJ1-1; clone_size: many; v_call: TRBV12-3/TRBV12-4; cdr3_nt: TGTGCCAGCAGCCCCCCGGGGGGGGACGACACTGAAGCTTTCTTT; cdr3_aa: CASSPPGGDDTEAFF
d_call: .; j_call: TRBJ1-2; clone_size: many; v_call: TRBV6-1; cdr3_nt: TGTGCCAGCAGACCCGAACAGGGTCCCTATGGCTACACCTTC; cdr3_aa: CASRPEQGPYGYTF
d_call: .; j_call: TRBJ1-1; clone_size: many; v_call: TRBV30; cdr3_nt: TGTGCCTGGAGATCCCGGGCCTACACTGAAGCTTTCTTT; cdr3_aa: CAWRSRAYTEAFF
d_call: .; j_call: TRBJ2-7; clone_size: many; v_call: TRBV5-1; cdr3_nt: TGCGCCAGCAGCGTGACCGGGACACCGACGGACGAGCAGTACTTC; cdr3_aa: CASSVTGTPTDEQYF
d_call: .; j_call: TRBJ1-5; clone_size: few; v_call: TRBV18; cdr3_nt: TGTGCCAGCTCCCAAGAACAGGTGAGGAATCAGCCCCAGCATTTT; cdr3_aa: CASSQEQVRNQPQHF
d_call: .; j_call: TRBJ2-7; clone_size: .; v_call: TRBV7-8; cdr3_nt: TGTGCCAGCAGCCCGGGGCGGTTAGGGGCCTACGAGCAGTACTTC; cdr3_aa: CASSPGRLGAYEQYF
d_call: TRBD2; j_call: TRBJ2-5; clone_size: .; v_call: TRBV7-9; cdr3_nt: TGTGCCAGCAGCTTATTTCTAGCGGTGTACCAAGAGACCCAGTACTTC; cdr3_aa: CASSLFLAVYQETQYF
d_call: TRBD1; j_call: TRBJ1-1; clone_size: .; v_call: TRBV12-3/TRBV12-4; cdr3_nt: TGTGCCAGCAGTTCCCCTTCAGGGGGGAGAACTGAAGCTTTCTTT; cdr3_aa: CASSSPSGGRTEAFF
d_call: .; j_call: TRBJ1-3; clone_size: many; v_call: TRBV28; cdr3_nt: TGTGCCAGCAGTTCGGACAGAAAATCCTCTGGAAACACCATATATTTT; cdr3_aa: CASSSDRKSSGNTIYF
d_call: .; j_call: TRBJ2-4; clone_size: many; v_call: TRBV11-2; cdr3_nt: TGTGCCAGCAGTTTAACGCTAGCCAAAAACATTCAGTACTTC; cdr3_aa: CASSLTLAKNIQYF
d_call: .; j_call: TRBJ2-5; clone_size: many; v_call: TRBV6-1; cdr3_nt: TGTGCCAGCACCTGGACCCGAGGGGACCAAGAGACCCAGTACTTC; cdr3_aa: CASTWTRGDQETQYF
d_call: .; j_call: TRBJ1-1; clone_size: many; v_call: TRBV6-1; cdr3_nt: TGTGCCAGCAGTGAAAGGGCGGCCCCGTTCTCCACTGAAGCTTTCTTT; cdr3_aa: CASSERAAPFSTEAFF
d_call: .; j_call: TRBJ1-1; clone_size: few; v_call: TRBV6-5; cdr3_nt: TGTGCCAGCAGTTACTCTGGGGGCGGCGGTGAAGCTTTCTTT; cdr3_aa: CASSYSGGGGEAFF
d_call: TRBD1; j_call: TRBJ1-2; clone_size: many; v_call: TRBV29-1; cdr3_nt: TGCAGCGTAGGGGAAGGGGGCGGGAGCTATGGCTACACCTTC; cdr3_aa: CSVGEGGGSYGYTF
d_call: .; j_call: TRBJ2-7; clone_size: many; v_call: TRBV28; cdr3_nt: TGTGCCAGCAGAGTCGCGGATTGGGACGAGCAGTACTTC; cdr3_aa: CASRVADWDEQYF
d_call: .; j_call: TRBJ2-5; clone_size: many; v_call: TRBV4-3; cdr3_nt: TGCGCCAGCAGCCAAGGACCTGCAAGTACCGAGACCCAGTACTTC; cdr3_aa: CASSQGPASTETQYF
d_call: .; j_call: TRBJ2-7; clone_size: few; v_call: TRBV7-8; cdr3_nt: TGTGCCAGCAGCTTAGGGACGCAAGAGCAGTACTTC; cdr3_aa: CASSLGTQEQYF
d_call: .; j_call: TRBJ1-6; clone_size: .; v_call: TRBV12-3/TRBV12-4; cdr3_nt: TGTGCCAGCAGCTTAACCGCTGGTAATTCACCCCTCCACTTT; cdr3_aa: CASSLTAGNSPLHF
d_call: TRBD2; j_call: TRBJ2-5; clone_size: many; v_call: TRBV10-1; cdr3_nt: TGCGCCAGCAGTCAGACTAGCCCCCGTATCCTCTGCGAGACCCAGTACTTC; cdr3_aa: CASSQTSPRILCETQYF
d_call: .; j_call: TRBJ1-5; clone_size: many; v_call: TRBV28; cdr3_nt: TGTGCCAGCAGTTTAAACCGAAGGGAACTCTGGCCCCAGCATTTT; cdr3_aa: CASSLNRRELWPQHF
d_call: TRBD1; j_call: TRBJ1-1; clone_size: many; v_call: TRBV12-3/TRBV12-4; cdr3_nt: TGTGCCAGCAGTTCCTCGGACAGGGGGGCTTTCTTT; cdr3_aa: CASSSSDRGAFF
d_call: .; j_call: TRBJ1-1; clone_size: many; v_call: TRBV7-3; cdr3_nt: TGTGCCAGCAGCCCCGGGATGGTGAACACTGAAGCTTTCTTT; cdr3_aa: CASSPGMVNTEAFF
d_call: .; j_call: TRBJ2-1; clone_size: .; v_call: TRBV30; cdr3_nt: TGTGCCTGGAGTGTAGCCGGACAGAAATACTACAATGAGCAGTTCTTC; cdr3_aa: CAWSVAGQKYYNEQFF
d_call: .; j_call: TRBJ2-2; clone_size: many; v_call: TRBV5-1; cdr3_nt: TGCGCCAGCACCGTTGACTATTCGAACACCGGGGAGCTGTTTTTT; cdr3_aa: CASTVDYSNTGELFF
d_call: TRBD1; j_call: TRBJ1-1; clone_size: many; v_call: TRBV11-2; cdr3_nt: TGTGCCAGCAGCTTAGTTCAGGGGACAGGGGAAGCTTTCTTT; cdr3_aa: CASSLVQGTGEAFF
d_call: TRBD1; j_call: TRBJ1-1; clone_size: .; v_call: TRBV6-2/TRBV6-3; cdr3_nt: TGTGCCAGCAGTACGCCGGGACAGGGAGTGAACACTGAAGCTTTCTTT; cdr3_aa: CASSTPGQGVNTEAFF